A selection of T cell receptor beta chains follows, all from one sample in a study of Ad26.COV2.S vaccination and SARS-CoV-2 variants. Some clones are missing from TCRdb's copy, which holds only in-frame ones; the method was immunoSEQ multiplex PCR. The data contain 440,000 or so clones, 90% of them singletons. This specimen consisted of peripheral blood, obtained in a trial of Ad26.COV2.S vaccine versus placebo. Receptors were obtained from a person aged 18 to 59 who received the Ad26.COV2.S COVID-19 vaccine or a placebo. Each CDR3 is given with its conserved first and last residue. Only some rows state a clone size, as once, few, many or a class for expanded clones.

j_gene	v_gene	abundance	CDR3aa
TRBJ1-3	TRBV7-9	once	CASSPPVGRNSGNTIYF
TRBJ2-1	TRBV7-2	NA	CASSLVVFYEQFF
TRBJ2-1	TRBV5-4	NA	CASSSPSGRALNEQFF
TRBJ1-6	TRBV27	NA	CASSPGQTNSPLHF
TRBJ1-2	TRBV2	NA	CASRYDRGNYGYTF
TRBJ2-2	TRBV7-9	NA	CASSFGTGELFF
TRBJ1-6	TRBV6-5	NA	CASLTRLNSPLHF
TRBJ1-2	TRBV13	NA	CATRVVYGYTF
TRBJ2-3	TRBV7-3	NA	CASSLSGSSGHYTDTQYF
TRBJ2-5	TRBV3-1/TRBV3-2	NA	CASSQDHVFQGTQYF
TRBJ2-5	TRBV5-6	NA	CASSLEAGWASETQYF
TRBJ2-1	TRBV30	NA	CAWSGGQGNEQFF
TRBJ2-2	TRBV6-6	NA	CASSLTVASGRTGELFF
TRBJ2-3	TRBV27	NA	CASSWTSSTDTQYF
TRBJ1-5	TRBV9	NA	CASSVGGSNQPQHF
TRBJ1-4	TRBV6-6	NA	CASSYRGNEKLFF